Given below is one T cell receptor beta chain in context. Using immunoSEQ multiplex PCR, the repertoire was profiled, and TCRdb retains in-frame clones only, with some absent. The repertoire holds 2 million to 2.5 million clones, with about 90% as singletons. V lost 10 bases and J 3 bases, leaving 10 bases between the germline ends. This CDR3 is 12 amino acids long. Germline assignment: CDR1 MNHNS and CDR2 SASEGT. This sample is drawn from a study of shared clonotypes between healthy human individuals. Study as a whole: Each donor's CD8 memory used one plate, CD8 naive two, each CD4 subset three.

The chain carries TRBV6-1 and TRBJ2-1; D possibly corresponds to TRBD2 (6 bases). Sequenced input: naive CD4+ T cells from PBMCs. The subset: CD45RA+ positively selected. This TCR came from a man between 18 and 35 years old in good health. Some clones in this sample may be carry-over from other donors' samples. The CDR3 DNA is TGTGCCATTGCGGGGATCTACAATGAGCAGTTCTTC. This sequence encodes CAIAGIYNEQFF.